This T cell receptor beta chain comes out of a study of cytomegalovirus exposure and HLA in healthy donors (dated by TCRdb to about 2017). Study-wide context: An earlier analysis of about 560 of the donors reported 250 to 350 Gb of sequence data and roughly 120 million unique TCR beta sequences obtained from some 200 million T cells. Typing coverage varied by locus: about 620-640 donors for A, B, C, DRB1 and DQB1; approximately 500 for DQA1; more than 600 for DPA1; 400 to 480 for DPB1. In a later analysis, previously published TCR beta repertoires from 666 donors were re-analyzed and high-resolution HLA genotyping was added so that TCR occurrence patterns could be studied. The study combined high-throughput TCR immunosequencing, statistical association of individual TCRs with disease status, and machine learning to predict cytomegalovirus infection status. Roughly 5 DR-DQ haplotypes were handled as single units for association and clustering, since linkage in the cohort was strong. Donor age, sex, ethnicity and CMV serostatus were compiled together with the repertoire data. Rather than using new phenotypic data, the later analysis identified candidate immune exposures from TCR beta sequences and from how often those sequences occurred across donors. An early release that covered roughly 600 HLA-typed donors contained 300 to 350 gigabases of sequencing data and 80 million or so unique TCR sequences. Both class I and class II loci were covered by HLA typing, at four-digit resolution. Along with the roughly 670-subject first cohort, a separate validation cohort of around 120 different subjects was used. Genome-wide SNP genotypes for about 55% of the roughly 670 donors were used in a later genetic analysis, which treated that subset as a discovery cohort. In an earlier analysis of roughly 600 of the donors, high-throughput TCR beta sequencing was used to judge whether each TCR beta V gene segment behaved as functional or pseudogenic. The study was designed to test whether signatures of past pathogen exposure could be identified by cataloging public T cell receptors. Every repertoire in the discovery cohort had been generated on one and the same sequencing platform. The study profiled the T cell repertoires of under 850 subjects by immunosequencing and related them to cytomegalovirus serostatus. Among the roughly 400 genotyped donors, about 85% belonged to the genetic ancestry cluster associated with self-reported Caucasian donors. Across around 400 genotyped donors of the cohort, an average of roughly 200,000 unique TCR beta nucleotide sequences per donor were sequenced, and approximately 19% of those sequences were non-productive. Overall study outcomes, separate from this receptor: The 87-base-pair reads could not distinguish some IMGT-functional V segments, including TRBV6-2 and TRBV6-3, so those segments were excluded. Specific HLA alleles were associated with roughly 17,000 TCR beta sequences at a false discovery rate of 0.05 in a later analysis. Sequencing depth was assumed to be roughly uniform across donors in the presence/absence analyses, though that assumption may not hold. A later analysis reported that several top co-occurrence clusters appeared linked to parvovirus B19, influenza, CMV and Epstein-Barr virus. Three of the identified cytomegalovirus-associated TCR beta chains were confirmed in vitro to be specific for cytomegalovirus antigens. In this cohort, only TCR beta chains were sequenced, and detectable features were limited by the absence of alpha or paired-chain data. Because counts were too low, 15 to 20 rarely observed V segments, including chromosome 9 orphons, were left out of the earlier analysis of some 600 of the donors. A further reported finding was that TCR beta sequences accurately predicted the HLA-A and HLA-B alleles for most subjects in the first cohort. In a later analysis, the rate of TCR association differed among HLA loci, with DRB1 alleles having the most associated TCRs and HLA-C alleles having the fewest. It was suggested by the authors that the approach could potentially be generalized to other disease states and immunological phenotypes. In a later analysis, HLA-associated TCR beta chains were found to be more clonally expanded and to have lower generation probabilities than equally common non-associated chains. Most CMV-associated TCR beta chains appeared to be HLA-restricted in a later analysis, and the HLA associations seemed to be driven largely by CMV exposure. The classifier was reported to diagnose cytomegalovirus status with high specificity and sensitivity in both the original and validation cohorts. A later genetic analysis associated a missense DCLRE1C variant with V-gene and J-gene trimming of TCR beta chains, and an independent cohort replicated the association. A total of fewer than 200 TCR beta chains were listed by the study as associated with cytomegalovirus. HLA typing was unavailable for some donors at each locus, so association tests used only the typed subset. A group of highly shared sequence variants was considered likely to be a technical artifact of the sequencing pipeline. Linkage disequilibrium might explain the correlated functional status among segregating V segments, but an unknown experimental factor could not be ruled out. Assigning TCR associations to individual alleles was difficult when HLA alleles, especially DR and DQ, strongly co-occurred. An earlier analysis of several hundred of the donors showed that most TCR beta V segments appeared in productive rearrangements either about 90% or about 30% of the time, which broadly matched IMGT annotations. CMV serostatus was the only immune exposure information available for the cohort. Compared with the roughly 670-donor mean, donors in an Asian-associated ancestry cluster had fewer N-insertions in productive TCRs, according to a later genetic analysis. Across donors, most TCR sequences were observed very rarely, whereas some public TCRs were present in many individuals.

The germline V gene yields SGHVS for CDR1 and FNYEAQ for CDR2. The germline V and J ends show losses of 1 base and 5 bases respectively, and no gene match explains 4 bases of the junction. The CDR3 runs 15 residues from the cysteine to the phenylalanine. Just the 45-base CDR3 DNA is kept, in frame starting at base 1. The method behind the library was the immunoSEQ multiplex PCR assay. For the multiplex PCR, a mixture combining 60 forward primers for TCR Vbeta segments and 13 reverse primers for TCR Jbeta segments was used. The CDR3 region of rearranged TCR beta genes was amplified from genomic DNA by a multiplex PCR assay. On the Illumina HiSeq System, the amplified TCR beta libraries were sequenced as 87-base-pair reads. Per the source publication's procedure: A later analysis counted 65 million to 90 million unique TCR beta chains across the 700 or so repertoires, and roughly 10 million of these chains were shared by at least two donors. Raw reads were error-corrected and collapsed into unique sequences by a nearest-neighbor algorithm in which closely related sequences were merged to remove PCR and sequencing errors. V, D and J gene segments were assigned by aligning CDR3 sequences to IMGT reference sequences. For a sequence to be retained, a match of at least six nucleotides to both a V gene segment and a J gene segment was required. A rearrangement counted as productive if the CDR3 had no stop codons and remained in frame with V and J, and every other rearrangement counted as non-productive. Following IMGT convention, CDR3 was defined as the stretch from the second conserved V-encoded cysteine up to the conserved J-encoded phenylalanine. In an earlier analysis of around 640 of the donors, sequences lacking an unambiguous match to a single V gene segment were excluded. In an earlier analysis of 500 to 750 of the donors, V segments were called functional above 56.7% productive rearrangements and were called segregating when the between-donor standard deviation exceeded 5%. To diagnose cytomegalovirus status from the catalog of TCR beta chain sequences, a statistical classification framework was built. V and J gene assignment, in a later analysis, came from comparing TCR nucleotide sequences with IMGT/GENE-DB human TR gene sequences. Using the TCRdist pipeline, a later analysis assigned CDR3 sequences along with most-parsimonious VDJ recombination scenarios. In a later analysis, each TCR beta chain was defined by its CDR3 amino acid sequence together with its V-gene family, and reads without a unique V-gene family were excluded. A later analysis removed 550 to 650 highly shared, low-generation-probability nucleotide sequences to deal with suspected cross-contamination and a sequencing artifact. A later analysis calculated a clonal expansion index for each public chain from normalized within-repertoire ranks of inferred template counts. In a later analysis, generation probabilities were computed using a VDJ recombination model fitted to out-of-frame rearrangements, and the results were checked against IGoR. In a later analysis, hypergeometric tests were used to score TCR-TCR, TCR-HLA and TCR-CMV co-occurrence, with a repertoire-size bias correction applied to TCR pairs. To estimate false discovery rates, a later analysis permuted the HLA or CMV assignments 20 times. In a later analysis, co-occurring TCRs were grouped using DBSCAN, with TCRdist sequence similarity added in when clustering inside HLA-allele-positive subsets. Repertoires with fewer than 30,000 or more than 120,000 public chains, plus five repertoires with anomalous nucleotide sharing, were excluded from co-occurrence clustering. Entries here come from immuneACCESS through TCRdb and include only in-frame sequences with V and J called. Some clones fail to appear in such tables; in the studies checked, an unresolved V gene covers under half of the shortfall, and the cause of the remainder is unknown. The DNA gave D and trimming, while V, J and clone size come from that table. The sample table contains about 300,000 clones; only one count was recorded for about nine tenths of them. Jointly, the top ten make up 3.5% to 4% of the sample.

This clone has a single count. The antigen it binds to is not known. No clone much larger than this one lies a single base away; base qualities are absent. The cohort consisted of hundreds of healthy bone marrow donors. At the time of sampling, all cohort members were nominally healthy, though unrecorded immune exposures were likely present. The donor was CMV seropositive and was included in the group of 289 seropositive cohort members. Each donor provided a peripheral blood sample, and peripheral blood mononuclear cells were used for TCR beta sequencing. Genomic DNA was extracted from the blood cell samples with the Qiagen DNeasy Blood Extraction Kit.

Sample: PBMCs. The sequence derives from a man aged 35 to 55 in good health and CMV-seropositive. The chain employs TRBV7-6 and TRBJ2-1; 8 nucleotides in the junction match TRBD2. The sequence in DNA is TGTGCCAGCAGCTTAGGACTAGCGCGAAACAATGAGCAGTTCTTC. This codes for CASSLGLARNNEQFF. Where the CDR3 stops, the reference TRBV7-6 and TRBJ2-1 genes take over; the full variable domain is GAGVSQSPRYKVTKRGQDVALRCDPISGHVSLYWYRQALGQGPEFLTYFNYEAQQDKSGLPNDRFSAERPEGSISTLTIQRTEQRDSAMYRCASSLGLARNNEQFFGPGTRLTVL.